Listed below are T cell receptor beta chains from one sample, sequenced in a study of blood T cell repertoires in COVID-19. TCRdb's table, derived via immunoSEQ multiplex PCR, lists solely in-frame clones and lacks some. The sample lists about 440,000 clones, roughly 88% occurring once. Sequencing was done on a sample of PBMCs or T cells enriched from blood (not recorded which). The source is a man between 18 and 29 years old who had recovered from COVID-19. The CDR3 runs from the conserved cysteine through the conserved F or W. The D gene is left open where the match is weak. Some rows mark clone size as missing; the rest say once, few, many or name a class of expanded clone.

J gene | V gene | clone size | D gene | CDR3 protein | CDR3 DNA
TRBJ1-1 | TRBV6-6 | - | TRBD1 | CASSSNGQGSEAFF | TGTGCCAGCAGTTCAAACGGACAGGGCTCTGAAGCTTTCTTT
TRBJ2-1 | TRBV3-1/TRBV3-2 | - | - | CASSLPGEGHEQFF | TGTGCCAGCAGCCTACCGGGAGAGGGCCATGAGCAGTTCTTC
TRBJ1-1 | TRBV5-5 | - | - | CASRRMAKTEAFF | TGTGCCAGCAGGCGGATGGCCAAAACTGAAGCTTTCTTT
TRBJ1-5 | TRBV19 | - | TRBD1 | CASSILQGASNQPQHF | TGTGCCAGTAGTATCCTACAGGGGGCGTCAAACCAGCCCCAGCATTTT
TRBJ2-7 | TRBV5-4 | - | - | CASSIPGAYEQYF | TGTGCCAGCAGCATCCCGGGAGCCTACGAGCAGTACTTC
TRBJ2-5 | TRBV6-6 | once | TRBD2 | CASKILAGEETQYF | TGTGCCAGCAAGATACTAGCGGGAGAAGAGACCCAGTACTTC
TRBJ2-3 | TRBV19 | - | TRBD2 | CASSMQRGGTDTQYF | TGTGCCAGTAGTATGCAGCGGGGGGGCACAGATACGCAGTATTTT
TRBJ2-7 | TRBV27 | - | TRBD2 | CASSFSGRAAYEQYF | TGTGCCAGCAGTTTTAGCGGGAGGGCCGCGTACGAGCAGTACTTC
TRBJ1-1 | TRBV7-3 | - | TRBD1 | CASNEQGALYTEAFF | TGTGCCAGCAACGAACAGGGGGCTCTGTACACTGAAGCTTTCTTT
TRBJ1-1 | TRBV5-3 | - | TRBD1 | CARSGGTGWTEAFF | TGTGCCAGAAGCGGAGGGACAGGGTGGACTGAAGCTTTCTTT
TRBJ2-2 | TRBV2 | - | TRBD2 | CASSIAGGPTGELFF | TGTGCCAGCAGCATAGCGGGAGGACCCACCGGGGAGCTGTTTTTT
TRBJ1-4 | TRBV5-5 | once | - | CASSLGTSREKLFF | TGTGCCAGCAGCCTCGGGACAAGTCGGGAAAAACTGTTTTTT
TRBJ1-1 | TRBV10-3 | - | - | CAISYKNTEAFF | TGTGCCATCAGTTACAAGAACACTGAAGCTTTCTTT
TRBJ2-2 | TRBV3-1/TRBV3-2 | - | - | CASSQSDLDRELFF | TGTGCCAGCAGCCAATCAGACCTTGACAGGGAGCTGTTTTTT
TRBJ2-1 | TRBV2 | - | TRBD2 | CASSDRALGLAGGKQFF | TGTGCCAGCAGTGATCGAGCCCTTGGACTAGCGGGAGGAAAGCAGTTCTTC
TRBJ1-1 | TRBV28 | - | - | CASRSQGYPEAFF | TGTGCCAGCAGATCACAGGGTTATCCTGAAGCTTTCTTT
TRBJ2-2 | TRBV4-2 | - | TRBD2 | CASSQDTSANTGELFF | TGTGCCAGCAGCCAAGATACTAGCGCGAACACCGGGGAGCTGTTTTTT
TRBJ2-7 | TRBV5-4 | - | TRBD1 | CASSLTGDRGGGEQYF | TGTGCCAGCAGCTTGACGGGGGACAGGGGTGGTGGCGAGCAGTACTTC